The 26 T cell receptor beta chains reported below all come from one sample, sequenced in a study of cytomegalovirus exposure and HLA in healthy donors. PCR used 60 Vbeta primers and 13 Jbeta primers. Generated by immunoSEQ multiplex PCR, the TCRdb table keeps only in-frame clones and is missing some. The sample carries roughly 200,000 clones, about 87% recorded once. Specimen: PBMCs. The receptors were sampled from a young man in good health and CMV-seronegative.

This clone was recorded a few times. The gene calls are TRBV14 and TRBJ2-2; the match to TRBD1 covers 9 bases. The V and J ends lost 6 bases and 3 bases, in that order; junction bases with no gene match: 5. This CDR3 region has 15 residues. CDR1 and CDR2 (germline): SGHDN, FVKESK. CDR3 bases: TGTGCCAGCAGTCAGGGACAGGGTTACACCGGGGAGCTGTTTTTT. Protein product: CASSQGQGYTGELFF.

The V call is TRBV2, the J call TRBJ1-2; D not certain. The ends were cut back, 0 bases at V and 8 bases at J, with 10 bases in the middle. The length of the CDR3 is 13 residues. Germline V gene data show CDR1 as SNHLY and CDR2 as FYNNEI. CDR3 amino acids: CASSEAESLGYTF. Here the CDR3 DNA reads TGTGCCAGCAGTGAAGCTGAGAGTTTAGGCTACACCTTC.

This chain links TRBV5-4 with TRBJ1-2; TRBD1 agrees at 7 bases. Germline CDR1 is SGHNT and CDR2 is YYREEE (reference sequence). The CDR3 consists of 13 residues. The junction had 7 bases not matched to a gene; V was cut back by 3 bases and J by 8 bases. CDR3 amino acids: CASSSDRVDGYTF. CDR3 DNA sequence: TGTGCCAGCAGCTCCGACAGGGTAGACGGCTACACCTTC.

V and J are TRBV18 and TRBJ2-7; 8 bases agree with TRBD2. Looked up from germline, CDR1 is KGHSH and CDR2 is LQKENI. J lost 5 bases, V lost 1 base, and 7 bases had no gene match. The CDR3 has 15 residues. The CDR3 is CASSPQSGRADEQYF. The CDR3 DNA reads TGTGCCAGCTCACCACAGAGCGGGAGAGCCGACGAGCAGTACTTC.

This clone came up once. The chain uses TRBV30 and TRBJ1-2; a possible D gene is TRBD1 (5 bases). The V and J ends lost 2 bases and 7 bases respectively, with 11 bases between them. The germline V gene encodes CDR1 GTSNPN and CDR2 SVGIG (reference sequence). The CDR3 runs 12 residues. In DNA, the CDR3 is TGTGCCTGGAGTATAACCCAGGGTGGCTACACCTTC. It yields the protein CAWSITQGGYTF.

This chain links TRBV9 with TRBJ1-1; D may be TRBD1 (5 bases). Between the trimmed V and J ends, which lost 3 bases and 6 bases, there was a span of 9 bases. The CDR3 length is 12 residues. Germline CDR1 reads SGDLS; CDR2 reads YYNGEE. The CDR3 loop reads CASSAGGAEAFF. DNA of the CDR3: TGTGCCAGCAGCGCGGGGGGGGCTGAAGCTTTCTTT.

This chain connects TRBV30 to TRBJ1-4; weak D call: TRBD1 (5 bases). V shed 2 bases and J shed 8 bases, with 15 bases lying between them. CDR1 is GTSNPN and CDR2 is SVGIG in the germline V gene (reference sequence). This CDR3 contains 14 residues. CDR3 nucleotides: TGTGCCTGGAGTATAAGGGCTTGGGGCGAAAAACTGTTTTTT. Translated: CAWSIRAWGEKLFF.

This chain uses TRBV6-5 with TRBJ2-3; the match to TRBD1 covers 8 bases. CDR1 is MNHEY, CDR2 SVGAGI, per germline. The trim removed 6 bases at V and 6 bases at J, leaving 8 bases unmatched. The CDR3 is 14 amino acids. The CDR3 loop reads CASRQRQGRDTQYF. The CDR3 DNA reads as TGTGCCAGCAGACAGAGACAGGGGCGTGATACGCAGTATTTT.

The V and J genes are TRBV15 and TRBJ2-7, with a weak D call TRBD2 (5 bases). Between the trimmed V and J ends, which lost 0 bases and 3 bases, there was a span of 9 bases. The CDR3 covers 14 residues. Germline V lookup: CDR1 LNHNV, CDR2 YYDKDF (reference sequence). CDR3 loop: CATSRDPGNYEQYF. The DNA of the CDR3 is TGTGCCACCAGCAGAGACCCGGGAAACTACGAGCAGTACTTC.

V gene TRBV5-5 combines with J gene TRBJ1-5, with no clear D. This CDR3 region has 17 residues. Trimming pared 0 bases from V and 2 bases from J, leaving 15 bases between. Germline-derived CDR1 and CDR2 are SGHKS and YYEKEE (reference sequence). DNA for the CDR3: TGTGCCAGCAGCTTGGCCGTTCTGTTAGGAGGCAATCAGCCCCAGCATTTT. As protein: CASSLAVLLGGNQPQHF.

The table lists this clone with a count of one. The rearrangement uses TRBV10-1 and TRBJ2-5; 7 bases map to TRBD1. V was clipped by 3 bases and J by 2 bases; unmatched bases: 3. Germline CDR1 is WNHNN and CDR2 is SYGVQD (reference sequence). The CDR3 contains 14 residues. The CDR3 is CASSDRRGQETQYF. The CDR3 DNA follows: TGCGCCAGCAGTGATCGCAGGGGGCAAGAGACCCAGTACTTC.

The rearrangement links TRBV28 to TRBJ2-1, with D perhaps TRBD2 (6 bases). This CDR3 spans 14 amino acids. The V end lost 10 bases, the J end lost 3 bases, and 16 bases lay between the germline ends. Per germline, CDR1 MDHEN and CDR2 SYDVKM. CDR3 loop: CATLGRGNYNEQFF. The CDR3 DNA follows: TGTGCCACCCTTGGGCGGGGTAACTACAATGAGCAGTTCTTC. Complete variable domain (other parts from reference TRBV28 and TRBJ2-1): DVKVTQSSRYLVKRTGEKVFLECVQDMDHENMFWYRQDPGLGLRLIYFSYDVKMKEKGDIPEGYSVSREKKERFSLILESASTNQTSMYLCATLGRGNYNEQFFGPGTRLTVL.

The chain has TRBV20-1 and TRBJ2-7; D unresolved. V lost 7 bases to trimming and J lost 0 bases, with 7 bases between them. Germline CDR1 is DFQATT and CDR2 is SNEGSKA (reference sequence). This CDR3 contains 11 residues. The CDR3 sequence: CSGERSYEQYF. DNA of the CDR3: TGCAGTGGTGAGCGCTCCTACGAGCAGTACTTC.

This chain joins TRBV13 and TRBJ1-3; 10 bases agree with TRBD1. The CDR3 is made up of 21 amino acids. The germline V gene encodes CDR1 PRHDT and CDR2 FYEKMQ (reference sequence). Losses at the gene ends were 4 bases for V and 3 bases for J; bases not matched to a gene: 21. Here the CDR3 reads CASSWSLGGTGDLLNGNTIYF. The CDR3 nucleotides read TGTGCCAGCAGCTGGTCATTGGGAGGGACAGGGGACCTCCTTAATGGAAACACCATATATTTT.

J is TRBJ1-4 and V is TRBV19; the D gene is possibly TRBD1 (6 bases). CDR1 is LNHDA, CDR2 SQIVND, per germline (reference sequence). This CDR3 region has 13 residues. Trimming took off 4 bases at V and 6 bases at J, with 9 bases between the two ends. The CDR3 reads CASSSRGHEKLFF. The DNA for the CDR3 is TGTGCCAGTAGTAGCAGGGGACATGAAAAACTGTTTTTT.

This chain links TRBV7-2 with TRBJ1-1; TRBD1 matches 9 bases. Per the germline V gene, CDR1 is SGHTA and CDR2 is FQGNSA. This CDR3 spans 15 amino acids. J lost 5 bases, V lost 4 bases, and 8 bases had no gene match. In DNA, the CDR3 is TGTGCCAGCAGCTCACAGGGGGCGCTTAGTACTGAAGCTTTCTTT. Amino acids: CASSSQGALSTEAFF.

This sequence joins TRBV5-1 and TRBJ2-3; 11 nucleotides match TRBD2. This CDR3 is built from 17 residues. J gave up 4 bases and V 0 bases, and 7 bases lay outside the gene matches. Germline CDR1 and CDR2: SGHRS and YFSETQ. The CDR3 region has the DNA TGCGCCAGCAGCTTGGCGACTAGCGGGGCGCCCCCAGATACGCAGTATTTT. Its protein product is CASSLATSGAPPDTQYF.

A remark on this clone: Mismatch with germline at one junction end may stem from a read error. The rearrangement joins TRBV6-6 to TRBJ2-4; 8 nucleotides align to TRBD1. CDR1 is MNHNY and CDR2 is SVGAGI in the germline V gene (reference sequence). The CDR3 runs 14 residues. The CDR3 sequence: CASSGGQGKNSQYF. The CDR3 DNA follows: TGTGCCAGCAGTGGCGGACAGGGCAAAAACAGTCAGTACTTC.

The chain has TRBV6-6 and TRBJ1-3; D is unclear. The CDR3 extends over 16 amino acids. V lost 7 bases and J 0 bases, leaving 16 bases between the germline ends. Germline CDR1 MNHNY, CDR2 SVGAGI (reference sequence). In DNA, the CDR3 is TGTGCCAGCAATCACTGGGCCTCAAGCTCTGGAAACACCATATATTTT. Translating it yields CASNHWASSSGNTIYF.

The chain uses TRBV10-3 and TRBJ1-4; D perhaps matches TRBD1 (6 bases). There are 14 residues in the CDR3. CDR1 ENHRY and CDR2 SYGVKD come from the germline V gene. V was trimmed by 0 bases and J by 11 bases, leaving 13 bases between them. The CDR3 nucleotides are TGTGCCATCAGTGAGTCCAGGGACATGGGGAAACTGTTTTTT. Translated, it gives CAISESRDMGKLFF.

The chain couples TRBV9 to TRBJ1-1; 7 bases are a match to TRBD1. CDR1 SGDLS and CDR2 YYNGEE come from the germline V gene. Trimming at V came to 0 bases and at J to 0 bases, leaving 5 bases not matched to a gene. The CDR3 spans 16 residues. The CDR3 spells CASSVGQGRMNTEAFF. CDR3 nucleotide sequence: TGTGCCAGCAGCGTAGGACAGGGTCGGATGAACACTGAAGCTTTCTTT.

V is TRBV5-3 and J is TRBJ1-5, with TRBD1 matching over 7 bases. TRBV5-3 is filed as an ORF, its function uncertain. V shed 4 bases and J 0 bases; nucleotides not matched to a gene: 22. The CDR3 spans 21 residues. The CDR3, as DNA: TGTGCCAGAAGCCGGGACAGAACGGGGGCTTTTTTCCCATATAGCAATCAGCCCCAGCATTTT. Amino acid sequence: CARSRDRTGAFFPYSNQPQHF.

The chain links TRBV2 to TRBJ2-1; D is perhaps TRBD1 (8 bases). The germline CDR1 and CDR2 sequences are SNHLY and FYNNEI. The CDR3 sequence is 15 residues long. V gave up 5 bases and J gave up 7 bases, with 18 bases separating them. The CDR3 region has the DNA TGTGCCAGCAGTCTTGACAGGGGAGGGATAAATGAGCAGTTCTTC. This sequence encodes CASSLDRGGINEQFF.

This clone has a handful of counts. This chain links TRBV28 with TRBJ2-2, with D possibly being TRBD2 (5 bases). The V and J ends lost 6 bases and 7 bases respectively, with 9 bases between them. In germline, CDR1 is MDHEN, CDR2 SYDVKM. CDR3 length equals 12 residues. The CDR3 DNA sequence: TGTGCCAGCAGATTTGGGAGCGGGGAGCTGTTTTTT. Amino acid sequence: CASRFGSGELFF.

This chain joins TRBV7-8 and TRBJ2-1; D is unclear. The CDR3 runs to 14 residues. V lost 3 bases to trimming and J lost 6 bases, with 12 bases between them. Germline values: CDR1 SGHVS, CDR2 FQNEAQ. CDR3 sequence: CASSLSQAPNEQFF. The DNA of the CDR3 is TGTGCCAGCAGCTTGTCCCAGGCTCCCAATGAGCAGTTCTTC.

The gene calls are TRBV4-1 and TRBJ2-5; 9 positions match TRBD1. V dropped 4 bases and J dropped 4; count of bases not matched to a gene: 13. The length of the CDR3 is 17 residues. CDR1 MGHRA and CDR2 YSYEKL come from the germline V gene. The CDR3: CASSRLPTGGRGETQYF. CDR3 DNA sequence: TGCGCCAGCAGCCGACTCCCCACAGGGGGCCGGGGAGAGACCCAGTACTTC.